This TCR beta chain was identified during a study of shared clonotypes between healthy human individuals. Notes on the study in general: The study found lower generation probabilities in non-shared clonotypes than in those shared by all four donors.

This CDR3 has 13 residues. Per germline, CDR1 SGHAT and CDR2 FQNNGV. V gave up 3 bases and J gave up 1 base, with 6 bases separating them. This clone was detected ten times or more. What it binds is not known. The authors' processing: With immunoSEQ giving junction-only sequences and no quality scores, filtering differed. Repertoires were generated with immunoSEQ multiplex PCR, while TCRdb's copy carries only in-frame clones and drops some. V, J and clone size reflect that table, while D and trimming were determined from the DNA. The top ten hold over 8.5% of the sample, which has approximately 240,000 clones, 65% to 70% seen once. Every contributor of samples was a Caucasian grown-up residing in Nashville, Tennessee. From CD4+ cells came CD45RA+ naive and CD45RA-negative memory subsets.

The receptor comes from a man in his thirties or forties in good health. The chain carries TRBV11-2 and TRBJ1-1; D gene unclear. Sequences were obtained from memory CD4+ T cells sorted from blood. Indicated subset: CD45RA-negative fraction. The CDR3 reads CASSFNGNTEAFF. The CDR3 DNA is TGTGCCAGCAGCTTTAACGGGAACACTGAAGCTTTCTTT.